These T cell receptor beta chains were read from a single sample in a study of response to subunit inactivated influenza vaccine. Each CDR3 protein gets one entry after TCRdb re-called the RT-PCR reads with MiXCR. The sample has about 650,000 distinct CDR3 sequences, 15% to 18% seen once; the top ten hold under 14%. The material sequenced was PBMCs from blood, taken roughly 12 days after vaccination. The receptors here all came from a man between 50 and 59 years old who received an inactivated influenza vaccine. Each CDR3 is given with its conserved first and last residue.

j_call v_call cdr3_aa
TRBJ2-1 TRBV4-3 CASSYTHKGLGLMNEQFF
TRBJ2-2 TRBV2 CASSRWGLVSGELFF
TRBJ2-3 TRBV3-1 CASSQDRLAGGPTLDTQYF
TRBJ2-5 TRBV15 CATSSRGRETQYF
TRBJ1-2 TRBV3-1 CASSQAVDGYTF
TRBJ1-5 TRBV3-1 CASSFSTGDQPQHF
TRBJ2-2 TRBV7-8 CASSLAAGTGELFF
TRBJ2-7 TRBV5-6 CASIKLKGFYEQYF
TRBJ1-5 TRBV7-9 CASSLGDRGGNQPQHF
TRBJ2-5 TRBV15 CATSRDPGQETQYF
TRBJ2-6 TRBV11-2 CASSLLGQLSSGANVLTF
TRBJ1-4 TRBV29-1 CSVVRAGQNEKLFF
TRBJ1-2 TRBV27 CASSLGGSPSGYTF
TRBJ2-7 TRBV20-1 CSATWDRGPYEQYF
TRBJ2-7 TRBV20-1 CSARRSGLASDEQYF
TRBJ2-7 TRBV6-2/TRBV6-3 CASSQNRGRQYF
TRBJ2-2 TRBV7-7 CASSSFDRGATGELFF
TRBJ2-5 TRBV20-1 CSARASGGAGETQYF
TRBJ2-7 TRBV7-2 CASSRRQGLIYEQYF
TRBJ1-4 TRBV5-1 CASSPPYRVGREEKLFF
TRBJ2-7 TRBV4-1 CASSRQGGIYEQYF
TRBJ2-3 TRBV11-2 CASSARYRDTDTQYF
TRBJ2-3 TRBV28 CASSFLSGDTQYF
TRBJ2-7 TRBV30 CAWRARTQSYEQYF
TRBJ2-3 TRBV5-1 CASSSRLTGSDTQYF
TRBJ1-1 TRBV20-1 CSARTVRGDTEAFF
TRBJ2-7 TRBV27 CASRQGQGVFHEQYF
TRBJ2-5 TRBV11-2 CASSFTAASETQYF
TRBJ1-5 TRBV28 CASSLFRGSYSNQPQHF
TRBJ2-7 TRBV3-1 CASSRPGTVTYEQYF
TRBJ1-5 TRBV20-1 CSAKRSSDRGQPQHF
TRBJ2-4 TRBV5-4 CASSLEQGAWNIQYF
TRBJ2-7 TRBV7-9 CASSFPRLADSCEQYF
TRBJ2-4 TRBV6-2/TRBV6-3 CASSLSGGVAKNIQYF
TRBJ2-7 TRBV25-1 CASSESRTVSEQYF
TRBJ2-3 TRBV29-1 CSVRDSSTDTQYF
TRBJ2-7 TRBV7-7 CASSPGTRHEQYF
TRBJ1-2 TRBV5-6 CASIRSPGSQLNYGYTF
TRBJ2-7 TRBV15 CATSRVGGQDIEQYF
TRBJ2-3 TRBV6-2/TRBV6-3 CASSLTLLTSGAKDTQYF
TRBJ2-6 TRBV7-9 CASSLTPRGGRANVLTF
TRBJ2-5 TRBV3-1 CASSQDHAGGVKETQYF